The 26 T cell receptor beta chains in this list originate from one sample, sequenced in a study of T cell responses to AZD1222 COVID-19 vaccine. Profiling relied on immunoSEQ multiplex PCR, and the TCRdb table lists in-frame clones only, not all of them. The repertoire consists of about 120,000 clones, with 80% to 85% occurring once and the leading ten covering approximately 10%. This specimen was peripheral blood, taken on day 0 of AZD1222 vaccination. Every receptor here comes from an adult in good health.

This sequence joins TRBV16 and TRBJ2-1; perhaps TRBD2 as D (7 bases). CDR1 and CDR2 (germline): KGHSY, FQNENV. The V end was cut by 4 bases, the J end by 1 base, with 14 bases between. The CDR3 length is 16 residues. The CDR3 nucleotides are TGTGCCAGCAGCCGCCCGGGGGGCCGGTCCTACAATGAGCAGTTCTTC. This sequence encodes CASSRPGGRSYNEQFF.

This clone was picked up one time. V gene TRBV4-1 combines with J gene TRBJ1-3; no clear D gene. There are 15 residues in the CDR3. Trimming removed 0 bases at V and 9 bases at J, with 15 bases between. The germline V gene encodes CDR1 MGHRA and CDR2 YSYEKL. CDR3 coding DNA: TGCGCCAGCAGCCAAGAACGCGAAGGAGGGTTCACCATATATTTT. Amino acid sequence: CASSQEREGGFTIYF.

This clone was recorded a few times. V is TRBV7-2 and J is TRBJ1-5; the D is unclear. The CDR3 spans 12 residues. Germline assignment: CDR1 SGHTA and CDR2 FQGNSA. Trimming took off 4 bases at V and 10 bases at J, with 11 bases between the two ends. The CDR3 loop is CASSSPDLPQHF. CDR3 nucleotides: TGTGCCAGCAGCTCCCCGGATCTTCCCCAGCATTTT.

The V call is TRBV18, the J call TRBJ1-3; the D is unclear. Trimming took 3 bases from V and 0 from J, leaving 12 bases between them. The CDR3 contains 16 residues. Germline CDR1 and CDR2: KGHSH and LQKENI. The DNA for the CDR3 is TGTGCCAGCTCACCGGAGGACGGTGGCTCTGGAAACACCATATATTTT. Translated: CASSPEDGGSGNTIYF.

CDR3 nucleotides: TGTGCCAGCAGCCCCGTGGTAGCTGTTCCCTACGAGCAGTACTTC. This encodes CASSPVVAVPYEQYF. The rearrangement links TRBV7-8 to TRBJ2-7; D is ambiguous. The V and J ends lost 5 bases and 2 bases respectively, with 16 bases between them. The CDR3 contains 15 residues. CDR1 is SGHVS, CDR2 FQNEAQ, per germline.

The rearrangement joins TRBV5-1 to TRBJ2-1; TRBD2 might be the D (6 bases). V dropped 3 bases and J dropped 5 bases, with 15 bases sitting between them. Germline V gene data show CDR1 as SGHRS and CDR2 as YFSETQ. The length of the CDR3 is 15 residues. The CDR3 nucleotides read TGCGCCAGCAGCTCGGAGGGGCGGTGGGACAATGAGCAGTTCTTC. It is translated as CASSSEGRWDNEQFF.

This chain connects TRBV10-3 to TRBJ2-2, with TRBD1 identical over 7 bases. The CDR3 has 14 amino acids. From germline, CDR1 is ENHRY and CDR2 SYGVKD. After removal of 7 bases from V and 6 bases from J, the junction contained 8 bases not matched to a gene. CDR3 protein: CAINRGGSPGELFF. For the CDR3, the DNA is TGTGCCATCAATAGAGGGGGCTCTCCCGGGGAGCTGTTTTTT.

The CDR3 loop is CASSFRPGALGGYTF. The CDR3 DNA sequence: TGTGCCAGCAGTTTTAGGCCAGGGGCTTTAGGTGGCTACACCTTC. The V gene is TRBV28, the J gene TRBJ1-2; possibly TRBD1 for D (6 bases). This CDR3 is built from 15 residues. With 3 bases removed from V and 7 bases from J, the gap between germline ends came to 18 bases. Germline V gene data show CDR1 as MDHEN and CDR2 as SYDVKM.

The chain recombines TRBV9 with TRBJ1-2, with TRBD1 as a possible D gene (6 bases). CDR1 and CDR2 from the germline V gene are SGDLS and YYNGEE. The CDR3 totals 16 residues. The V end lost 4 bases, the J end lost 3 bases, and 19 bases lay between the germline ends. CDR3: CASSTFPATGDYGYTF. CDR3 DNA sequence: TGTGCCAGCAGCACCTTCCCCGCGACAGGAGACTATGGCTACACCTTC.

V is TRBV12-3 or TRBV12-4 and J is TRBJ1-5; D gene ambiguous. The CDR3 spans 12 residues. Trimming left V 6 bases short and J 4 bases short, with 7 bases between. CDR3: CASRQTNQPQHF. DNA for the CDR3: TGTGCCAGCAGACAAACGAATCAGCCCCAGCATTTT.

The table lists this clone with a count of one. The chain links TRBV7-9 to TRBJ1-4; unclear D gene. The CDR3 loop spans 12 amino acids. The germline CDR1 and CDR2 sequences are SEHNR and FQNEAQ (reference sequence). V lost 5 bases, J lost 16 bases, and 17 bases lay in between. CDR3 residues: CASSPEGSIKFF. The CDR3 region has the DNA TGTGCCAGCAGCCCCGAAGGATCAATAAAGTTTTTT.

This chain links TRBV3-1 (or the pseudogene TRBV3-2) with TRBJ1-5; D unresolved. Germline CDR1 LGHDT, CDR2 YNNKEL (reference sequence). The CDR3 spans 14 residues. The V end was cut by 0 bases, the J end by 3 bases, with 6 bases between. CDR3 DNA: TGTGCCAGCAGCCAAGATACCACCAATCAGCCCCAGCATTTT. This sequence encodes CASSQDTTNQPQHF.

V gene TRBV7-9 combines with J gene TRBJ1-5, with D perhaps TRBD1 (5 bases). CDR1 and CDR2 from the germline V gene are SEHNR and FQNEAQ (reference sequence). The length of the CDR3 is 18 residues. V lost 4 bases to trimming and J lost 4 bases, with 23 bases between them. The DNA for the CDR3 is TGTGCCAGCAGCTCATCTATACTCGCCGGGACGGATAATCAGCCCCAGCATTTT. Protein sequence: CASSSSILAGTDNQPQHF.

V and J are TRBV7-2 and TRBJ2-1, with 11 bases fitting TRBD2. CDR1 SGHTA and CDR2 FQGNSA come from the germline V gene. With V trimmed by 2 bases and J by 9 bases, 9 bases remained unmatched. The CDR3 is 16 amino acids. The CDR3, as DNA: TGTGCCAGCAGCTTATCGGCTAGCGGGGGGCTCGGTGAGCAGTTCTTC. This sequence encodes CASSLSASGGLGEQFF.

The rearrangement links TRBV30 to TRBJ1-1, with D maybe TRBD1 (5 bases). Germline CDR1 is GTSNPN and CDR2 is SVGIG (reference sequence). There are 12 residues in the CDR3. V lost 7 bases, J lost 11 bases, and 20 bases lay in between. This CDR3 is CAYSRELGNAFF. Here the CDR3 DNA reads TGTGCCTACTCCAGGGAGCTCGGTAATGCTTTCTTT.

The chain employs TRBV5-4 and TRBJ1-2, with D possibly TRBD1 on 6 matching bases. V lost 7 bases to trimming and J lost 1 base, with 17 bases between them. The CDR3 has 15 amino acids. Germline V gene sequence: CDR1 SGHNT, CDR2 YYREEE (reference sequence). The DNA for the CDR3 is TGTGCCAGCCGGGCTGGGGGCGGTTTTAACTATGGCTACACCTTC. This sequence encodes CASRAGGGFNYGYTF.

The chain uses TRBV19 and TRBJ1-4, with 9 bases fitting TRBD1. The germline V gene encodes CDR1 LNHDA and CDR2 SQIVND (reference sequence). Trimming removed 5 bases from V and 4 bases from J; junction bases left unmatched: 2. The CDR3 runs 14 residues. The CDR3 sequence: CASSSGQGNEKLFF. The CDR3 DNA is TGTGCCAGTAGTTCGGGACAGGGTAATGAAAAACTGTTTTTT.

V gene TRBV27 combines with J gene TRBJ2-1; D is perhaps TRBD1 (5 bases). Per the germline V gene, CDR1 is MNHEY and CDR2 is SMNVEV (reference sequence). This CDR3 contains 13 residues. Trimming removed 7 bases at V and 2 bases at J, with 9 bases between. CDR3 DNA sequence: TGTGCCAGCAAGGGGCCCCCCTACAATGAGCAGTTCTTC. Protein sequence: CASKGPPYNEQFF.

The rearrangement joins TRBV28 to TRBJ2-5, with 7 positions matching TRBD1. CDR1 and CDR2 from the germline V gene are MDHEN and SYDVKM. The CDR3 extends over 16 amino acids. The V and J ends lost 6 bases and 4 bases, in that order; junction bases with no gene match: 14. The CDR3 loop is CASSEGAIQGGETQYF. For the CDR3, the DNA is TGTGCCAGCAGCGAGGGGGCTATTCAAGGTGGAGAGACCCAGTACTTC. Based on the CDR3 plus reference TRBV28 and TRBJ2-5, the full variable domain is DVKVTQSSRYLVKRTGEKVFLECVQDMDHENMFWYRQDPGLGLRLIYFSYDVKMKEKGDIPEGYSVSREKKERFSLILESASTNQTSMYLCASSEGAIQGGETQYFGPGTRLLVL.

The V gene is TRBV11-1, the J gene TRBJ1-3; no definite D call. CDR1 and CDR2 from the germline V gene are SGHAT and FQDESV (reference sequence). The CDR3 covers 15 residues. The V end was cut by 5 bases, the J end by 4 bases, with 15 bases between. The CDR3 sequence is CASSPMASYGNTIYF. The CDR3 DNA is TGTGCCAGCAGCCCTATGGCCAGCTACGGAAACACCATATATTTT.

The rearrangement links TRBV6-5 to TRBJ2-5; TRBD1 might be the D (6 bases). The CDR3 has 14 amino acids. Germline V gives CDR1 MNHEY, CDR2 SVGAGI. The V and J ends lost 7 bases and 2 bases respectively, with 14 bases between them. The chain's CDR3 is CASTRTETQETQYF. The CDR3 DNA follows: TGTGCCAGCACCAGGACAGAGACTCAAGAGACCCAGTACTTC.

The chain employs TRBV20-1 and TRBJ2-5; TRBD2 matches at 8 bases. J lost 4 bases, V lost 3 bases, and 10 bases had no gene match. The CDR3 runs 15 residues. Germline values: CDR1 DFQATT, CDR2 SNEGSKA (reference sequence). The CDR3 loop is CSASIPAGVGETQYF. For the CDR3, the DNA is TGCAGTGCTAGTATTCCAGCGGGAGTCGGAGAGACCCAGTACTTC.

The chain carries TRBV19 and TRBJ2-4; D remains unclear. Looked up from germline, CDR1 is LNHDA and CDR2 is SQIVND (reference sequence). The CDR3 length is 17 residues. Trimming pared 1 base from V and 5 bases from J, leaving 18 bases between. In DNA, the CDR3 is TGTGCCAGTAGTATAGTTTTTACCGGCCGTAAGGAAAACATTCAGTACTTC. It yields the protein CASSIVFTGRKENIQYF.

This clone was recorded a few times. The chain joins TRBV28 to TRBJ1-5; 7 bases agree with TRBD1. This CDR3 has 15 residues. The J segment lost 5 bases and the V segment lost 4 bases, leaving 8 bases of the junction unmatched. CDR1 is MDHEN and CDR2 is SYDVKM in the germline V gene. The CDR3 region is CASSSPRQGYQPQHF. CDR3 DNA: TGTGCCAGCAGTTCCCCCAGACAGGGATATCAGCCCCAGCATTTT.

The chain carries TRBV5-1 and TRBJ1-2, with TRBD1 identical over 8 bases. There are 16 residues in the CDR3. CDR1 SGHRS and CDR2 YFSETQ come from the germline V gene. V was clipped by 0 bases and J by 4 bases; unmatched bases: 8. The CDR3 bases are TGCGCCAGCAGCTTGGGCGGGACAGGACTTGTCTATGGCTACACCTTC. Translated: CASSLGGTGLVYGYTF. Combining the CDR3 with reference TRBV5-1 and TRBJ1-2 gives the whole variable domain KAGVTQTPRYLIKTRGQQVTLSCSPISGHRSVSWYQQTPGQGLQFLFEYFSETQRNKGNFPGRFSGRQFSNSRSEMNVSTLELGDSALYLCASSLGGTGLVYGYTFGSGTRLTVV.

The V and J genes are TRBV7-2 and TRBJ2-7, with 10 bases aligning to TRBD1. Per the germline V gene, CDR1 is SGHTA and CDR2 is FQGNSA. The ends lost 6 bases at V and 2 bases at J; junction bases unmatched: 7. The CDR3 consists of 15 residues. The CDR3 reads CASRASGTGAYEQYF. The CDR3 region has the DNA TGTGCCAGCAGGGCCTCCGGGACAGGGGCCTACGAGCAGTACTTC.